Listed below are T cell receptor beta chains from one sample, sequenced in a study of blood T cell repertoires in COVID-19. TCRdb keeps only in-frame clones here, not all; method: immunoSEQ multiplex PCR. The sample shows 200,000 to 250,000 clones, 75% to 85% of them seen only once. Input material: peripheral blood. These receptors originate from a woman aged 70-85 years with COVID-19, enrolled during active disease. Each CDR3 is given with its conserved first and last residue. The D gene is left open where the match is weak. Size values are once, few and many counts, or a class for expanded clones, and some rows have none.

V gene: TRBV7-2
J gene: TRBJ1-1
D gene: NA
clone size: NA
CDR3 protein: CASSPLRGKGNTEAFF
CDR3 DNA: TGTGCCAGCAGCCCCCTAAGAGGGAAAGGGAACACTGAAGCTTTCTTT

V gene: TRBV5-1
J gene: TRBJ2-1
D gene: TRBD1
clone size: once
CDR3 protein: CASSLGTGRFNEQFF
CDR3 DNA: TGCGCCAGCAGCTTGGGGACAGGCCGGTTCAATGAGCAGTTCTTC

V gene: TRBV2
J gene: TRBJ1-2
D gene: NA
clone size: NA
CDR3 protein: CASSVQREGYTF
CDR3 DNA: TGTGCCAGCAGTGTACAGCGGGAAGGCTACACCTTC

V gene: TRBV4-3
J gene: TRBJ2-6
D gene: NA
clone size: NA
CDR3 protein: CASSQETGSASGANVLTF
CDR3 DNA: TGCGCCAGCAGCCAAGAGACAGGATCGGCCTCTGGGGCCAACGTCCTGACTTTC

V gene: TRBV9
J gene: TRBJ1-2
D gene: NA
clone size: NA
CDR3 protein: CASSVTDTGSYTF
CDR3 DNA: TGTGCCAGCAGCGTAACCGACACCGGTAGCTACACCTTC

V gene: TRBV7-2
J gene: TRBJ2-1
D gene: TRBD2
clone size: NA
CDR3 protein: CASSLGLAQDEQFF
CDR3 DNA: TGTGCCAGCAGCTTGGGACTAGCGCAGGATGAGCAGTTCTTC

V gene: TRBV18
J gene: TRBJ2-5
D gene: NA
clone size: NA
CDR3 protein: CASSRESGGATQYF
CDR3 DNA: TGTGCCAGCTCACGCGAAAGCGGAGGTGCAACCCAGTACTTC

V gene: TRBV12-3/TRBV12-4
J gene: TRBJ1-1
D gene: NA
clone size: NA
CDR3 protein: CASIWGGTEAFF
CDR3 DNA: TGTGCCAGCATCTGGGGGGGGACTGAAGCTTTCTTT

V gene: TRBV7-9
J gene: TRBJ2-5
D gene: TRBD1
clone size: NA
CDR3 protein: CASSLDLDRVTPDF
CDR3 DNA: TGTGCCAGCAGCTTAGATCTGGACAGGGTAACCCCTGACTTC

V gene: TRBV7-2
J gene: TRBJ1-2
D gene: TRBD1
clone size: NA
CDR3 protein: CASSPQGYGYTF
CDR3 DNA: TGTGCCAGCAGTCCACAGGGGTATGGCTACACCTTC

V gene: TRBV20-1
J gene: TRBJ1-5
D gene: TRBD1
clone size: NA
CDR3 protein: CSASPRDRDQPQHF
CDR3 DNA: TGCAGTGCTAGTCCACGGGACAGAGATCAGCCCCAGCATTTT

V gene: TRBV2
J gene: TRBJ1-3
D gene: NA
clone size: once
CDR3 protein: CASSEARVPGNTIYF
CDR3 DNA: TGTGCCAGCAGTGAAGCGAGGGTGCCTGGAAACACCATATATTTT

V gene: TRBV4-2
J gene: TRBJ2-2
D gene: TRBD2
clone size: NA
CDR3 protein: CASSIRLAGDTGELFF
CDR3 DNA: TGTGCCAGCAGCATTAGACTAGCGGGAGACACCGGGGAGCTGTTTTTT

V gene: TRBV29-1
J gene: TRBJ2-5
D gene: TRBD2
clone size: NA
CDR3 protein: CSVPTSGRETQYF
CDR3 DNA: TGCAGCGTGCCGACTAGCGGGAGAGAGACCCAGTACTTC

V gene: TRBV28
J gene: TRBJ1-1
D gene: NA
clone size: once
CDR3 protein: CASSRVPGLKAPLEAFF
CDR3 DNA: TGTGCCAGCAGTAGGGTTCCGGGACTTAAGGCCCCCCTTGAAGCTTTCTTT

V gene: TRBV19
J gene: TRBJ1-2
D gene: NA
clone size: few
CDR3 protein: CASSNIGVPGDGGYTF
CDR3 DNA: TGTGCCAGTAGTAATATCGGTGTGCCAGGGGACGGTGGCTACACCTTC

V gene: TRBV7-7
J gene: TRBJ2-5
D gene: NA
clone size: NA
CDR3 protein: CASSLVSQETQYF
CDR3 DNA: TGTGCCAGCAGCTTAGTCTCCCAAGAGACCCAGTACTTC

V gene: TRBV6-2/TRBV6-3
J gene: TRBJ1-4
D gene: NA
clone size: NA
CDR3 protein: CASSYGSRRSNEKLFF
CDR3 DNA: TGTGCCAGCAGTTACGGCTCGCGACGGAGTAATGAAAAACTGTTTTTT

V gene: TRBV3-1/TRBV3-2
J gene: TRBJ2-1
D gene: TRBD1
clone size: NA
CDR3 protein: CASSQAGTGGRDEQFF
CDR3 DNA: TGTGCCAGCAGCCAAGCGGGGACAGGGGGAAGGGACGAGCAGTTCTTC

V gene: TRBV28
J gene: TRBJ2-1
D gene: TRBD2
clone size: NA
CDR3 protein: CASSLGTSGPEQFF
CDR3 DNA: TGTGCCAGCAGTTTGGGGACTAGCGGGCCTGAGCAGTTCTTC

V gene: TRBV6-1
J gene: TRBJ2-5
D gene: TRBD2
clone size: NA
CDR3 protein: CASSEGLAGSETQYF
CDR3 DNA: TGTGCCAGCAGTGAGGGACTAGCGGGATCAGAGACCCAGTACTTC

V gene: TRBV7-8
J gene: TRBJ2-3
D gene: NA
clone size: NA
CDR3 protein: CASSRRTDTQYF
CDR3 DNA: TGTGCCAGCAGCCGCCGGACAGATACGCAGTATTTT

V gene: TRBV7-8
J gene: TRBJ2-2
D gene: TRBD2
clone size: NA
CDR3 protein: CASSQTSGRATGELFF
CDR3 DNA: TGTGCCAGCAGCCAAACTAGCGGGAGGGCCACCGGGGAGCTGTTTTTT

V gene: TRBV2
J gene: TRBJ2-3
D gene: TRBD1
clone size: NA
CDR3 protein: CASSPGTASTDTQYF
CDR3 DNA: TGTGCCAGCAGTCCAGGGACAGCCAGCACAGATACGCAGTATTTT

V gene: TRBV19
J gene: TRBJ1-4
D gene: TRBD1
clone size: once
CDR3 protein: CASLDREVEKLFF
CDR3 DNA: TGTGCCAGTTTGGACAGGGAAGTTGAAAAACTGTTTTTT

V gene: TRBV2
J gene: TRBJ1-5
D gene: NA
clone size: NA
CDR3 protein: CASLGLGNQPQHF
CDR3 DNA: TGTGCCAGCTTGGGACTAGGGAATCAGCCCCAGCATTTT

V gene: TRBV29-1
J gene: TRBJ1-2
D gene: TRBD1
clone size: NA
CDR3 protein: CSAQRDSNYGYTF
CDR3 DNA: TGCAGCGCCCAACGGGACAGTAACTATGGCTACACCTTC

V gene: TRBV28
J gene: TRBJ1-1
D gene: NA
clone size: NA
CDR3 protein: CASTQGAGAFF
CDR3 DNA: TGTGCCAGCACTCAGGGTGCCGGAGCTTTCTTT

V gene: TRBV28
J gene: TRBJ2-7
D gene: TRBD2
clone size: NA
CDR3 protein: CASSFPRLAGYEQYF
CDR3 DNA: TGTGCCAGCAGTTTCCCTCGACTAGCGGGCTACGAGCAGTACTTC

V gene: TRBV9
J gene: TRBJ1-1
D gene: NA
clone size: few
CDR3 protein: CASSVVAGRMNTEAFF
CDR3 DNA: TGTGCCAGCAGCGTAGTGGCAGGCAGAATGAACACTGAAGCTTTCTTT

V gene: TRBV7-6
J gene: TRBJ2-3
D gene: TRBD2
clone size: NA
CDR3 protein: CASSLETTSGRVRTDTQYF
CDR3 DNA: TGTGCCAGCAGCTTAGAGACGACTAGCGGGAGGGTTCGCACAGATACGCAGTATTTT

V gene: TRBV7-9
J gene: TRBJ2-1
D gene: TRBD2
clone size: NA
CDR3 protein: CASTELAGGFNNEQFF
CDR3 DNA: TGTGCCAGCACCGAATTAGCGGGAGGTTTCAACAATGAGCAGTTCTTC

V gene: TRBV13
J gene: TRBJ1-1
D gene: NA
clone size: once
CDR3 protein: CASTKKGGLNTEAFF
CDR3 DNA: TGTGCCAGCACCAAAAAAGGGGGACTGAACACTGAAGCTTTCTTT